This T cell receptor (beta chain) was captured in a study of blood T cell repertoires in COVID-19. Study at large: Spain, Italy and the United States supplied samples that represented acute and convalescent COVID-19.

The CDR3 is made up of 15 amino acids. J lost 6 bases, V lost 2 bases, and 8 bases had no gene match. Germline V gene lookup returns CDR1 MNHNS and CDR2 SASEGT. In the original processing: Amplified reference gene primers provided the basis for estimating nucleated cell counts. The protocol was immunoSEQ multiplex PCR, while the TCRdb copy is restricted to in-frame clones and leaves out a portion. V and J calls and clone size are as listed in that table; D and trimming were resolved from the DNA. The sample holds roughly 63,000 clones, about 90% seen once. The chain uses TRBV6-1 and TRBJ2-7, with 9 bases lining up with TRBD1. Material: peripheral blood. The TCR sequence derives from a woman between 45 and 65 years old with active or convalescent COVID-19. The CDR3 DNA sequence: TGTGCCAGCAGTGAACAAGGGGACAGGGTATCCGAGCAGTACTTC. Amino acids: CASSEQGDRVSEQYF.